Each of the 9 T cell receptor beta chains below was sequenced from the same sample in a study of blood T cells in healthy people across ages. For the second PCR, which ran for about 6 to 11 cycles, a sample-barcoded 5' primer and a J-beta primer mix were used. TCRdb ran MiXCR on the 5' RACE reads and lists one entry per CDR3 protein. The repertoire has about 680,000 distinct CDR3 sequences, about half of them found once; the top ten carry under 35%. The sequenced sample consisted of blood. The receptors shown here come from an older woman in good health.

The chain uses TRBV7-2 and TRBJ2-7, with 7 bases lining up with TRBD1. The V gene's germline CDR1 is SGHTA and CDR2 FQGNSA. The CDR3 consists of 15 residues. Trimming cost V 5 bases and J 2 bases; bases outside gene matches: 9. Here the CDR3 reads CASSIDRVRAYEQYF. CDR3 coding DNA: TGTGCCAGCAGCATTGACAGGGTAAGGGCCTACGAGCAGTACTTC.

To note about this clonotype: One end of the junction fails to match germline, which may point to a read error. The J gene is TRBJ2-1, the V gene TRBV28; no reliable D call. The germline gives CDR1 MDHEN, CDR2 SYDVKM. The CDR3 is made up of 12 amino acids. The CDR3 protein is CANSLSHNEQFF. The CDR3, as DNA: TGTGCCAACAGTTTAAGTCACAATGAGCAGTTCTTC.

This sequence joins TRBV19 and TRBJ2-5; no clear D. The CDR3 runs 13 residues. Germline CDR1 reads LNHDA; CDR2 reads SQIVND (reference sequence). The V gene lost 2 bases and the J gene lost 6 bases, with 10 bases spanning the gap. CDR3 bases: TGTGCCAGTAGTATAACCAGGAGCCAGACCCAGTACTTC. As protein: CASSITRSQTQYF.

This clonotype was observed a handful of times. V gene TRBV20-1 combines with J gene TRBJ2-1; unclear D gene. The CDR3 runs to 14 residues. Germline CDR1 reads DFQATT; CDR2 reads SNEGSKA (reference sequence). Trimming took off 1 base at V and 4 bases at J, with 11 bases between the two ends. CDR3 protein: CSARGVRIYNEQFF. The CDR3 region has the DNA TGCAGTGCTAGAGGGGTTAGAATATACAATGAGCAGTTCTTC.

This clonotype is categorized as medium-sized. The gene calls are TRBV3-1 and TRBJ2-7; 9 bases align to TRBD2. Germline CDR1 reads LGHDT; CDR2 reads YNNKEL (reference sequence). The length of the CDR3 is 14 residues. V gave up 1 base and J gave up 3 bases; unmatched junction bases: 1. CDR3 nucleotides: TGTGCCAGCAGCCAAGCGCGGGAGGGCTACGAGCAGTACTTC. This sequence encodes CASSQAREGYEQYF.

The chain uses TRBV20-1 and TRBJ2-1; D tentatively reads TRBD1 or TRBD2 (5 bases each). Germline values: CDR1 DFQATT, CDR2 SNEGSKA (reference sequence). V gave up 1 base and J gave up 10 bases, with 5 bases separating them. The CDR3 has 10 residues. CDR3 region: CSARGDEQFF. CDR3 DNA: TGCAGTGCTAGAGGGGACGAGCAGTTCTTC.

The chain uses TRBV7-2 and TRBJ2-7; 12 bases fit TRBD2. This CDR3 is 17 amino acids long. Trimming removed 1 base from V and 2 bases from J; junction bases left unmatched: 6. The V gene's germline CDR1 is SGHTA and CDR2 FQGNSA. This CDR3 is CASSLVSLAGGPYEQYF. CDR3 nucleotide sequence: TGTGCCAGCAGCTTAGTCTCCCTAGCGGGAGGGCCCTACGAGCAGTACTTC.

The chain combines TRBV20-1 with TRBJ2-5; TRBD2 agrees at 11 bases. Looked up from germline, CDR1 is DFQATT and CDR2 is SNEGSKA (reference sequence). The CDR3 is 17 amino acids. Trimming removed 3 bases from V and 11 bases from J; junction bases left unmatched: 20. CDR3 residues: CSARQLAGAGPYNEQYF. CDR3 DNA: TGCAGTGCTAGGCAACTAGCGGGAGCGGGTCCTTACAATGAGCAGTACTTC.

The V call is TRBV20-1, the J call TRBJ2-5; 8 positions agree with TRBD2. The germline V gene encodes CDR1 DFQATT and CDR2 SNEGSKA (reference sequence). The CDR3 loop spans 16 amino acids. The J segment lost 4 bases and the V segment lost 6 bases, leaving 16 bases of the junction unmatched. In DNA, the CDR3 is TGCAGTGCCTACGAGGGACTGAGCGGGAGTGGAGAGACCCAGTACTTC. As protein: CSAYEGLSGSGETQYF.